Listed below are T cell receptor beta chains from one sample, sequenced in a study of T cells after yellow fever vaccination. Using its own MiXCR run on the 5' RACE reads, TCRdb lists one record per CDR3 protein. The table records 300,000 or so distinct CDR3 sequences, over 10% of them present only once. The source material was CD4+ T cells sorted from PBMCs, sampled 45 days after the yellow fever booster vaccination. These receptors were collected from a man under 40 who received the YFV17D yellow fever vaccine. CDR3s include the opening cysteine and the closing phenylalanine or tryptophan. Fields, in order: D gene, clone size, J gene, V gene, CDR3 protein, CDR3 DNA. D genes are given only for firm matches. Size values are once, few and many counts, or a class for expanded clones, and some rows have none.

d_call: -
clone_size: -
j_call: TRBJ2-6
v_call: TRBV29-1
cdr3_aa: CSVAVNSGANVLTF
cdr3_nt: TGCAGCGTTGCGGTGAACTCTGGGGCCAACGTCCTGACTTTC

d_call: -
clone_size: few
j_call: TRBJ2-5
v_call: TRBV7-2
cdr3_aa: CASSPFRQGGETQYF
cdr3_nt: TGTGCCAGCAGCCCCTTTCGACAGGGAGGAGAGACCCAGTACTTC

d_call: -
clone_size: few
j_call: TRBJ2-1
v_call: TRBV15
cdr3_aa: CATKRELPVGVKKQFF
cdr3_nt: TGTGCCACCAAACGGGAGCTGCCGGTGGGCGTCAAGAAGCAGTTCTTC

d_call: -
clone_size: few
j_call: TRBJ2-1
v_call: TRBV20-1
cdr3_aa: CSARGAGSYNEQFF
cdr3_nt: TGCAGTGCCCGAGGGGCAGGGTCCTACAATGAGCAGTTCTTC

d_call: -
clone_size: -
j_call: TRBJ1-5
v_call: TRBV20-1
cdr3_aa: CSATQGYNQPQHF
cdr3_nt: TGCAGTGCTACACAGGGTTACAATCAGCCCCAGCATTTT

d_call: -
clone_size: few
j_call: TRBJ2-7
v_call: TRBV20-1
cdr3_aa: CSARGGSSYEQYF
cdr3_nt: TGCAGTGCTAGGGGTGGGAGCTCCTACGAGCAGTACTTC

d_call: TRBD1
clone_size: few
j_call: TRBJ1-1
v_call: TRBV20-1
cdr3_aa: CSASPGQEMNTEAFF
cdr3_nt: TGCAGTGCTAGCCCGGGACAGGAAATGAACACTGAAGCTTTCTTT

d_call: -
clone_size: -
j_call: TRBJ2-1
v_call: TRBV11-3
cdr3_aa: CASSYGENEQFF
cdr3_nt: TGTGCCAGCAGCTACGGAGAAAATGAGCAGTTCTTC

d_call: -
clone_size: -
j_call: TRBJ2-1
v_call: TRBV19
cdr3_aa: CASSKEGRDNEQFF
cdr3_nt: TGTGCCAGTAGCAAGGAGGGGCGCGACAATGAGCAGTTCTTC

d_call: -
clone_size: few
j_call: TRBJ2-2
v_call: TRBV12-3/TRBV12-4
cdr3_aa: CASRFTEAGELFF
cdr3_nt: TGTGCCAGCCGGTTTACGGAGGCCGGGGAGCTGTTTTTT

d_call: TRBD2
clone_size: few
j_call: TRBJ2-7
v_call: TRBV7-2
cdr3_aa: CASSPSSGRLYEQYF
cdr3_nt: TGTGCCAGCAGCCCCTCTAGCGGCCGTTTATACGAGCAGTACTTC

d_call: TRBD1
clone_size: -
j_call: TRBJ1-2
v_call: TRBV20-1
cdr3_aa: CSATTGGGSGYTF
cdr3_nt: TGCAGTGCTACGACAGGGGGCGGGAGTGGCTACACCTTC

d_call: TRBD2
clone_size: few
j_call: TRBJ2-1
v_call: TRBV3-1
cdr3_aa: CASSQEGRRGGPYNEQFF
cdr3_nt: TGTGCCAGCAGCCAAGAGGGTCGGCGGGGGGGCCCCTACAATGAGCAGTTCTTC

d_call: TRBD2
clone_size: -
j_call: TRBJ2-3
v_call: TRBV24-1
cdr3_aa: CATSDPSGGSSVTQYF
cdr3_nt: TGTGCCACCAGTGATCCTAGCGGGGGTAGCTCCGTTACGCAGTATTTT

d_call: -
clone_size: few
j_call: TRBJ1-5
v_call: TRBV12-3/TRBV12-4
cdr3_aa: CASSLGRSNQPQHF
cdr3_nt: TGTGCCAGCAGTTTAGGTCGTAGCAATCAGCCCCAGCATTTT

d_call: -
clone_size: -
j_call: TRBJ2-7
v_call: TRBV29-1
cdr3_aa: CSIRTFSYEQYF
cdr3_nt: TGCAGCATTAGGACCTTCTCCTACGAGCAGTACTTC

d_call: TRBD2
clone_size: -
j_call: TRBJ2-1
v_call: TRBV2
cdr3_aa: CAISLRGVGTKNNEQFF
cdr3_nt: TGTGCCATCAGCTTAAGAGGCGTCGGGACTAAGAACAATGAGCAGTTCTTC

d_call: TRBD1
clone_size: few
j_call: TRBJ2-5
v_call: TRBV28
cdr3_aa: CASMTGGETQYF
cdr3_nt: TGTGCCAGCATGACAGGGGGAGAGACCCAGTACTTC

d_call: TRBD2
clone_size: -
j_call: TRBJ2-1
v_call: TRBV20-1
cdr3_aa: CSAPLPGGPVEQFF
cdr3_nt: TGCAGTGCTCCGCTTCCGGGAGGGCCGGTTGAGCAGTTCTTC

d_call: -
clone_size: many
j_call: TRBJ2-3
v_call: TRBV20-1
cdr3_aa: CSASGAGETDTQYF
cdr3_nt: TGCAGTGCCTCAGGGGCGGGAGAAACAGATACGCAGTATTTT

d_call: -
clone_size: -
j_call: TRBJ2-7
v_call: TRBV6-2/TRBV6-3
cdr3_aa: CASSYVGPVYEQYF
cdr3_nt: TGTGCCAGCAGTTACGTCGGCCCGGTTTACGAGCAGTACTTC

d_call: -
clone_size: few
j_call: TRBJ2-5
v_call: TRBV20-1
cdr3_aa: CSASKGLNTETQYF
cdr3_nt: TGCAGTGCTAGTAAGGGCCTTAACACAGAGACCCAGTACTTC

d_call: -
clone_size: many
j_call: TRBJ2-5
v_call: TRBV20-1
cdr3_aa: CSADERMVTQYF
cdr3_nt: TGCAGTGCGGACGAGCGGATGGTGACCCAGTACTTC

d_call: -
clone_size: few
j_call: TRBJ1-1
v_call: TRBV14
cdr3_aa: CASSLTTNTEAFF
cdr3_nt: TGTGCCAGCAGCCTTACAACGAACACTGAAGCTTTCTTT

d_call: -
clone_size: -
j_call: TRBJ2-4
v_call: TRBV6-2/TRBV6-3
cdr3_aa: CASSYSIGPLETTKTRNIQYF
cdr3_nt: TGTGCCAGCAGTTACTCTATAGGGCCTTTGGAGACAACCAAGACCAGAAACATTCAGTACTTC

d_call: TRBD2
clone_size: -
j_call: TRBJ2-1
v_call: TRBV6-2/TRBV6-3
cdr3_aa: CASSKSVAGGRNEQFF
cdr3_nt: TGTGCCAGCAGTAAATCTGTCGCGGGAGGGCGTAATGAGCAGTTCTTC

d_call: -
clone_size: many
j_call: TRBJ1-2
v_call: TRBV29-1
cdr3_aa: CSVGGGEGYGYTF
cdr3_nt: TGCAGCGTTGGAGGGGGGGAGGGCTATGGCTACACCTTC

d_call: TRBD2
clone_size: few
j_call: TRBJ2-5
v_call: TRBV11-3
cdr3_aa: CASSQSRGGETQYF
cdr3_nt: TGTGCCAGCAGCCAATCGAGGGGAGGGGAGACCCAGTACTTC

d_call: -
clone_size: few
j_call: TRBJ2-5
v_call: TRBV20-1
cdr3_aa: CSARVPGSRGETQYF
cdr3_nt: TGCAGTGCTAGAGTTCCCGGGAGCCGAGGAGAGACCCAGTACTTC

d_call: -
clone_size: -
j_call: TRBJ2-7
v_call: TRBV11-2
cdr3_aa: CASSNQGHGSYEQYF
cdr3_nt: TGTGCCAGCAGCAACCAAGGCCACGGGTCCTACGAGCAGTACTTC

d_call: -
clone_size: -
j_call: TRBJ1-5
v_call: TRBV12-3/TRBV12-4
cdr3_aa: CASSWVGAANQPQHF
cdr3_nt: TGTGCCAGCAGTTGGGTAGGGGCAGCGAATCAGCCCCAGCATTTT

d_call: TRBD1
clone_size: -
j_call: TRBJ1-2
v_call: TRBV7-9
cdr3_aa: CASSLGQGANYGYTF
cdr3_nt: TGTGCCAGCAGCTTGGGGCAGGGGGCAAACTATGGCTACACCTTC

d_call: TRBD2
clone_size: -
j_call: TRBJ2-1
v_call: TRBV7-3
cdr3_aa: CASSPTSGIYNEQFF
cdr3_nt: TGTGCCAGCAGCCCGACTAGCGGGATATACAATGAGCAGTTCTTC

d_call: -
clone_size: -
j_call: TRBJ2-3
v_call: TRBV20-1
cdr3_aa: CSAIQRTDTQYF
cdr3_nt: TGCAGTGCTATTCAGCGAACAGATACGCAGTATTTT

d_call: -
clone_size: few
j_call: TRBJ1-1
v_call: TRBV6-2/TRBV6-3
cdr3_aa: CASSYFDTEAFF
cdr3_nt: TGTGCCAGCAGCTACTTCGACACTGAAGCTTTCTTT

d_call: TRBD2
clone_size: -
j_call: TRBJ2-7
v_call: TRBV6-1
cdr3_aa: CASSPPGGGSNEQYF
cdr3_nt: TGTGCCAGCAGTCCCCCCGGGGGAGGGAGCAACGAGCAGTACTTC

d_call: -
clone_size: few
j_call: TRBJ2-7
v_call: TRBV12-3/TRBV12-4
cdr3_aa: CASRREGLDSYEQYF
cdr3_nt: TGTGCCAGCAGGCGAGAGGGCCTAGACTCCTACGAGCAGTACTTC

d_call: TRBD2
clone_size: few
j_call: TRBJ2-1
v_call: TRBV6-2/TRBV6-3
cdr3_aa: CASSSSGSHSYNEQFF
cdr3_nt: TGTGCCAGCAGTAGTAGCGGGAGCCACTCCTACAATGAGCAGTTCTTC

d_call: -
clone_size: few
j_call: TRBJ2-3
v_call: TRBV6-5
cdr3_aa: CASSYSSSLPLAAQYF
cdr3_nt: TGTGCCAGCAGTTACTCGTCTAGCCTGCCCCTGGCCGCGCAGTATTTT

d_call: -
clone_size: few
j_call: TRBJ1-2
v_call: TRBV29-1
cdr3_aa: CSVKQGDGYTF
cdr3_nt: TGCAGCGTGAAACAGGGAGATGGCTACACCTTC

d_call: -
clone_size: many
j_call: TRBJ2-1
v_call: TRBV5-1
cdr3_aa: CASSSLKGVMDNEQFF
cdr3_nt: TGCGCCAGCAGCTCGCTTAAGGGAGTGATGGACAATGAGCAGTTCTTC

d_call: -
clone_size: -
j_call: TRBJ2-1
v_call: TRBV4-1
cdr3_aa: CASSQGTGGNEQFF
cdr3_nt: TGCGCCAGCAGCCAAGGGACAGGAGGGAATGAGCAGTTCTTC

d_call: -
clone_size: -
j_call: TRBJ1-3
v_call: TRBV20-1
cdr3_aa: CSAISGPGNTIYF
cdr3_nt: TGCAGTGCTATTTCGGGGCCTGGAAACACCATATATTTT

d_call: -
clone_size: -
j_call: TRBJ2-1
v_call: TRBV4-3
cdr3_aa: CASSQEGVNEQFF
cdr3_nt: TGCGCCAGCAGCCAAGAAGGAGTCAATGAGCAGTTCTTC

d_call: -
clone_size: -
j_call: TRBJ2-7
v_call: TRBV20-1
cdr3_aa: CSATGLGASLYEQYF
cdr3_nt: TGCAGTGCGACCGGCCTCGGGGCCAGCCTCTACGAGCAGTACTTC

d_call: TRBD2
clone_size: many
j_call: TRBJ2-2
v_call: TRBV10-3
cdr3_aa: CAIRTGLAGPGELFF
cdr3_nt: TGTGCCATCAGAACGGGGCTAGCGGGACCCGGGGAGCTGTTTTTT

d_call: -
clone_size: few
j_call: TRBJ2-3
v_call: TRBV7-2
cdr3_aa: CASSSSPSGSTDTQYF
cdr3_nt: TGTGCCAGCAGCTCCAGTCCCAGCGGGAGCACAGATACGCAGTATTTT

d_call: TRBD2
clone_size: -
j_call: TRBJ2-2
v_call: TRBV5-5
cdr3_aa: CASSLGVAGGLTGELFF
cdr3_nt: TGTGCCAGCAGCTTGGGTGTAGCGGGAGGACTCACCGGGGAGCTGTTTTTT

d_call: TRBD2
clone_size: -
j_call: TRBJ2-2
v_call: TRBV20-1
cdr3_aa: CSARASGRAVGELFF
cdr3_nt: TGCAGTGCTAGAGCTAGCGGGAGGGCCGTCGGGGAGCTGTTTTTT

d_call: TRBD1
clone_size: few
j_call: TRBJ2-1
v_call: TRBV5-1
cdr3_aa: CASSTAGTEYNEQFF
cdr3_nt: TGCGCCAGCAGCACAGCCGGGACAGAGTACAATGAGCAGTTCTTC

d_call: -
clone_size: -
j_call: TRBJ2-7
v_call: TRBV6-6
cdr3_aa: CASSYGGSEQYF
cdr3_nt: TGTGCCAGCAGTTACGGGGGAAGCGAGCAGTACTTC

d_call: TRBD2
clone_size: few
j_call: TRBJ2-1
v_call: TRBV24-1
cdr3_aa: CATSYLSGRGQFF
cdr3_nt: TGTGCCACCAGTTACTTAAGCGGGAGGGGACAGTTCTTC

d_call: -
clone_size: -
j_call: TRBJ2-5
v_call: TRBV19
cdr3_aa: CASSIEGETQYF
cdr3_nt: TGTGCCAGTAGTATAGAAGGAGAGACCCAGTACTTC

d_call: TRBD1
clone_size: few
j_call: TRBJ1-5
v_call: TRBV18
cdr3_aa: CASTGGSNQPQHF
cdr3_nt: TGTGCCAGTACAGGGGGCAGCAATCAGCCCCAGCATTTT

d_call: -
clone_size: -
j_call: TRBJ2-4
v_call: TRBV5-1
cdr3_aa: CASSPLGGGMAKNIQYF
cdr3_nt: TGCGCCAGCAGCCCACTAGGAGGGGGTATGGCCAAAAACATTCAGTACTTC